This passage covers 30 T cell receptor beta chains from one sample sequenced in a study of blood T cell repertoires in COVID-19. Data came from immunoSEQ multiplex PCR; TCRdb stores just in-frame clones and leaves some out. This table holds over 65,000 clones, 70% to 90% found once. Source material: peripheral blood. These receptors were taken from a middle-aged man with active COVID-19.

Worth noting for this clone: One end of the junction does not line up with germline, which may come from a read error. The chain joins TRBV5-5 to TRBJ2-7; a possible D gene is TRBD1 (6 bases). Per the germline V gene, CDR1 is SGHKS and CDR2 is YYEKEE (reference sequence). This CDR3 is built from 14 residues. CDR3 coding DNA: TGTGCCAGCAGCTTGGAGGCCCCCTCAGGGGTCCCCCACTTC. It specifies CASSLEAPSGVPHF. Together with reference TRBV5-5 and TRBJ2-7, the CDR3 gives the full variable domain: DAGVTQSPTHLIKTRGQQVTLRCSPISGHKSVSWYQQVLGQGPQFIFQYYEKEERGRGNFPDRFSARQFPNYSSELNVNALLLGDSALYLCASSLEAPSGVPHFGPGTRLTVT.

The V gene is TRBV4-3, the J gene TRBJ2-2; a possible D gene is TRBD2 (5 bases). The germline V and J ends were trimmed by 1 base and 0 bases, with 9 bases remaining between them. The CDR3 runs to 16 residues. CDR1 is LGHNA, CDR2 YSLEER, per germline. The CDR3 sequence is CASSQGRLANTGELFF. The CDR3 DNA sequence: TGCGCCAGCAGCCAAGGGAGGCTAGCGAACACCGGGGAGCTGTTTTTT.

The chain's CDR3 is CASSTTGANYGYTF. CDR3 sequence (DNA): TGTGCCAGTAGTACTACAGGGGCAAACTATGGCTACACCTTC. The rearrangement joins TRBV19 to TRBJ1-2; TRBD1 agrees at 7 bases. V was clipped by 4 bases and J by 2 bases; unmatched bases: 4. The CDR3 runs 14 residues. Germline values: CDR1 LNHDA, CDR2 SQIVND (reference sequence).

The table lists this clone with a count of one. This sequence joins TRBV28 and TRBJ1-4, with a tentative D call TRBD1 (5 bases). V lost 4 bases, J lost 3 bases, and 12 bases lay in between. Germline CDR1 is MDHEN and CDR2 is SYDVKM. The CDR3 sequence is 15 residues long. The CDR3 DNA sequence: TGTGCCAGCAGTTCTGGGGGGTGGGCTAATGAAAAACTGTTTTTT. Residues: CASSSGGWANEKLFF.

The V call is TRBV9, the J call TRBJ2-1, with TRBD2 matching over 8 bases. Germline V gene sequence: CDR1 SGDLS, CDR2 YYNGEE. J lost 5 bases, V lost 0 bases, and 7 bases had no gene match. The CDR3 is 16 amino acids. The DNA of the CDR3 is TGTGCCAGCAGCGTAGAGGACGGGAGGGGAAACAATGAGCAGTTCTTC. As protein: CASSVEDGRGNNEQFF.

Regarding this clone: The germline gene is not matched at one end of the junction; a read error may be the cause. The CDR3 reads CASSLGSGVPNEKLFF. The CDR3 DNA reads TGTGCTAGCAGCTTAGGTTCGGGGGTACCTAATGAAAAACTGTTTTTT. The V and J genes are TRBV7-7 and TRBJ1-4; tentative D call: TRBD1 (5 bases). The germline V gene has CDR1 SSHAT and CDR2 FNYEAQ (reference sequence). The CDR3 covers 16 residues.

V is TRBV28 and J is TRBJ1-5; no clear D gene. This CDR3 is 15 amino acids long. Deletions cut 4 bases from V and 4 bases from J, with 14 bases between. Germline values: CDR1 MDHEN, CDR2 SYDVKM. This CDR3 is CASSYGSGGNQPQHF. In DNA, the CDR3 is TGTGCCAGCAGTTACGGGTCCGGCGGGAATCAGCCCCAGCATTTT.

The chain combines TRBV5-1 with TRBJ2-7; either TRBD1 or TRBD2 may fit D (6 bases each). The V gene's germline CDR1 is SGHRS and CDR2 YFSETQ. The CDR3 consists of 16 residues. V was pared by 4 bases and J by 0 bases, with 17 bases between. CDR3 region: CASSLGGGPTSYEQYF. CDR3 in DNA: TGCGCCAGCAGCCTGGGGGGCGGACCCACCTCCTACGAGCAGTACTTC. Together with reference TRBV5-1 and TRBJ2-7, the CDR3 gives the full variable domain: KAGVTQTPRYLIKTRGQQVTLSCSPISGHRSVSWYQQTPGQGLQFLFEYFSETQRNKGNFPGRFSGRQFSNSRSEMNVSTLELGDSALYLCASSLGGGPTSYEQYFGPGTRLTVT.

The chain is built from TRBV5-1 and TRBJ2-5; D ambiguous. CDR1 and CDR2 from the germline V gene are SGHRS and YFSETQ. Trimming stripped 4 bases from V and 1 base from J, with 11 bases between. This CDR3 has 14 amino acids. CDR3 loop: CASSRGHPQETQYF. CDR3 nucleotide sequence: TGCGCCAGCAGCAGAGGCCACCCCCAAGAGACCCAGTACTTC.

This chain uses TRBV5-8 with TRBJ2-4, with a possible D match to TRBD2 (5 bases). Germline V lookup: CDR1 SGHTS, CDR2 YDEGEE. The CDR3 is made up of 15 amino acids. Trimming left V 4 bases short and J 7 bases short, with 18 bases between. The CDR3 nucleotides read TGTGCCAGCAGCCCAACTGGGTACGAGCGGAACATTCAGTACTTC. Amino acids: CASSPTGYERNIQYF. The full variable domain, its missing parts supplied by reference TRBV5-8 and TRBJ2-4, is EAGVTQSPTHLIKTRGQQATLRCSPISGHTSVYWYQQALGLGLQFLLWYDEGEERNRGNFPPRFSGRQFPNYSSELNVNALELEDSALYLCASSPTGYERNIQYFGAGTRLSVL.

This clone was detected only once. The chain links TRBV12-3 or TRBV12-4 to TRBJ2-5, with D possibly matching TRBD1 (5 bases). The CDR3 runs 11 residues. V shed 6 bases and J shed 8 bases, with 10 bases lying between them. CDR3: CASSNRLTQYF. The DNA for the CDR3 is TGTGCCAGCAGCAACAGGTTAACCCAGTACTTC.

This clone was observed once. J is TRBJ2-2 and V is TRBV11-3; D is ambiguous. Trimming took off 5 bases at V and 3 bases at J, with 4 bases between the two ends. The CDR3 spans 12 residues. Germline-derived CDR1 and CDR2 are SGHNT and YENEEA. The chain's CDR3 is CASSLYTGELFF. The CDR3 DNA is TGTGCCAGCAGCCTTTACACCGGGGAGCTGTTTTTT.

Here the CDR3 reads CASSLNGRASEQYF. In DNA, the CDR3 is TGTGCCAGCAGCTTAAATGGCAGGGCCTCCGAGCAGTACTTC. This chain joins TRBV7-3 and TRBJ2-7; D perhaps matches TRBD1 (5 bases). Trimming stripped 1 base from V and 6 bases from J, with 13 bases between. Germline V lookup: CDR1 SGHTA, CDR2 FQGTGA. The CDR3 is 14 amino acids.

The rearrangement joins TRBV6-5 to TRBJ1-1; 7 nucleotides align to TRBD1. V was pared by 5 bases and J by 4 bases, with 4 bases of the junction left unmatched. The germline CDR1 and CDR2 sequences are MNHEY and SVGAGI. The CDR3 has 13 amino acids. CDR3 protein: CASSNYRGTEAFF. DNA of the CDR3: TGTGCCAGCAGTAACTACAGGGGCACTGAAGCTTTCTTT.

The CDR3 coding sequence is TGTGCCAGCAGCCAAGTTTCGGGGGAGGGATACAATGAGCAGTTCTTC. Translating it yields CASSQVSGEGYNEQFF. This chain links TRBV3-1 (or the pseudogene TRBV3-2) with TRBJ2-1; 7 bases align to TRBD2. V was clipped by 1 base and J by 4 bases; unmatched bases: 7. The germline V gene encodes CDR1 LGHDT and CDR2 YNNKEL (reference sequence). The length of the CDR3 is 16 residues.

The chain links TRBV29-1 to TRBJ2-1; TRBD2 matches at 12 bases. There are 17 residues in the CDR3. The germline V gene encodes CDR1 SQVTM and CDR2 ANQGSEA. V shed 6 bases and J 4 bases; nucleotides not matched to a gene: 13. The CDR3 reads CSVSLSSGRAPYNEQFF. The CDR3 DNA reads as TGCAGCGTCTCCCTTTCTAGCGGGAGGGCCCCTTACAATGAGCAGTTCTTC.

This clone has only one observation. The chain links TRBV14 to TRBJ2-1; 10 bases agree with TRBD2. V dropped 1 base and J dropped 7; count of bases not matched to a gene: 7. This CDR3 region has 16 residues. CDR1 is SGHDN and CDR2 is FVKESK in the germline V gene. In DNA, the CDR3 is TGTGCCAGCAGCCAAGGGCTAGCGGGAGCTCGGAATGAGCAGTTCTTC. Translation: CASSQGLAGARNEQFF. Combining the CDR3 with reference TRBV14 and TRBJ2-1 gives the whole variable domain EAGVTQFPSHSVIEKGQTVTLRCDPISGHDNLYWYRRVMGKEIKFLLHFVKESKQDESGMPNNRFLAERTGGTYSTLKVQPAELEDSGVYFCASSQGLAGARNEQFFGPGTRLTVL.

The V and J genes are TRBV7-2 and TRBJ2-5; TRBD1 aligns across 9 bases. This CDR3 has 16 residues. V gave up 1 base and J gave up 5 bases; unmatched junction bases: 8. The germline V gene encodes CDR1 SGHTA and CDR2 FQGNSA. CDR3 in amino acids: CASSLEFATGGETQYF. The CDR3 DNA is TGTGCCAGCAGCTTAGAGTTCGCCACAGGGGGCGAGACCCAGTACTTC.

The chain uses TRBV24-1 and TRBJ2-2; the match to TRBD2 covers 8 bases. CDR3 length: 17 amino acids. Trimming removed 4 bases from V and 3 bases from J; junction bases left unmatched: 9. Germline V gene sequence: CDR1 KGHDR, CDR2 SFDVKD. For the CDR3, the DNA is TGTGCCACCAGTGACGTCATTGGCGGGGGGTACACCGGGGAGCTGTTTTTT. It specifies CATSDVIGGGYTGELFF.

The genes are TRBV5-1 and TRBJ2-7; D is ambiguous. In germline, CDR1 is SGHRS, CDR2 YFSETQ. The CDR3 loop spans 14 amino acids. V lost 1 base to trimming and J lost 0 bases, with 8 bases between them. CDR3: CASSLHQASYEQYF. The CDR3 region has the DNA TGCGCCAGCAGCTTGCATCAGGCCTCCTACGAGCAGTACTTC.

This clone was observed a single time. This chain connects TRBV4-1 to TRBJ2-7; D may be TRBD1 (5 bases). Trimming pared 1 base from V and 2 bases from J, leaving 9 bases between. The CDR3 is 14 amino acids. CDR1 is MGHRA, CDR2 YSYEKL, per germline. Written as DNA, the CDR3 is TGCGCCAGCAGCCAAGTTCAGGGCCCCTACGAGCAGTACTTC. As protein: CASSQVQGPYEQYF.

The rearrangement links TRBV13 to TRBJ2-5; no firm D call. V lost 4 bases to trimming and J lost 1 base, with 13 bases between them. The V gene's germline CDR1 is PRHDT and CDR2 FYEKMQ (reference sequence). This CDR3 region has 15 residues. The CDR3 here is CASSSQASLQETQYF. CDR3 in DNA: TGTGCCAGCAGCTCCCAAGCGTCCCTCCAAGAGACCCAGTACTTC.

The genes are TRBV11-2 and TRBJ2-5; TRBD1 might be the D (6 bases). V lost 2 bases to trimming and J lost 2 bases, with 12 bases between them. The CDR3 has 15 amino acids. CDR1 and CDR2 from the germline V gene are SGHAT and FQNNGV. The CDR3 here is CASSLHQGRQETQYF. DNA for the CDR3: TGTGCCAGCAGCTTACATCAGGGGCGACAAGAGACCCAGTACTTC. The full variable domain, its missing parts supplied by reference TRBV11-2 and TRBJ2-5, is EAGVAQSPRYKIIEKRQSVAFWCNPISGHATLYWYQQILGQGPKLLIQFQNNGVVDDSQLPKDRFSAERLKGVDSTLKIQPAKLEDSAVYLCASSLHQGRQETQYFGPGTRLLVL.

The chain has TRBV6-5 and TRBJ1-2, with D possibly matching TRBD1 (5 bases). In germline, CDR1 is MNHEY, CDR2 SVGAGI. This CDR3 has 15 amino acids. Trimming removed 7 bases from V and 0 bases from J, with 15 bases in between. CDR3: CASKRQMASNYGYTF. CDR3 nucleotide sequence: TGTGCCAGCAAGCGACAGATGGCCTCTAACTATGGCTACACCTTC.

This rearrangement joins TRBV5-4 to TRBJ2-1, with a weak D call TRBD2 (5 bases). CDR1 and CDR2 (germline): SGHNT, YYREEE (reference sequence). This CDR3 has 14 amino acids. V dropped 0 bases and J dropped 4 bases, with 8 bases sitting between them. Here the CDR3 DNA reads TGTGCCAGCAGCTTGGAGACTACTTACAATGAGCAGTTCTTC. Its protein product is CASSLETTYNEQFF. The complete variable domain, with remaining parts taken from reference TRBV5-4 and TRBJ2-1, reads ETGVTQSPTHLIKTRGQQVTLRCSSQSGHNTVSWYQQALGQGPQFIFQYYREEENGRGNFPPRFSGLQFPNYSSELNVNALELDDSALYLCASSLETTYNEQFFGPGTRLTVL.

This chain links TRBV7-9 with TRBJ1-1, with 8 positions matching TRBD1. V was clipped by 5 bases and J by 1 base; unmatched bases: 3. The CDR3 runs to 14 residues. The germline V gene has CDR1 SEHNR and CDR2 FQNEAQ (reference sequence). The CDR3 nucleotides are TGTGCCAGCAGCAGCGGACAGGGGAACACTGAAGCTTTCTTT. It is translated as CASSSGQGNTEAFF.

The genes are TRBV19 and TRBJ2-1; 8 nucleotides align to TRBD2. This CDR3 comprises 15 residues. The V and J ends lost 5 bases and 2 bases, in that order; junction bases with no gene match: 5. Germline V lookup: CDR1 LNHDA, CDR2 SQIVND (reference sequence). CDR3 coding DNA: TGTGCCAGTAGTCCAGCGGGGGCCCCCTACAATGAGCAGTTCTTC. Amino acid sequence: CASSPAGAPYNEQFF.

This sequence joins TRBV4-2 and TRBJ2-1; D is unclear. Trimming removed 0 bases at V and 6 bases at J, with 3 bases between. CDR1 is LGHNA, CDR2 YNFKEQ, per germline. This CDR3 is 12 amino acids long. The CDR3 nucleotides are TGTGCCAGCAGCCAAGACTCCAATGAGCAGTTCTTC. Translation: CASSQDSNEQFF.

V gene TRBV10-1 combines with J gene TRBJ2-3; TRBD2 matches 7 bases. The CDR3 covers 10 residues. Germline V gene lookup returns CDR1 WNHNN and CDR2 SYGVQD (reference sequence). CDR3 sequence: CAKSGNTQYF. The CDR3 coding sequence is TGCGCTAAGAGCGGGAATACGCAGTATTTT.

In this sample, this clone turned up once. The genes are TRBV12-3 or TRBV12-4 and TRBJ2-2; the D gene is possibly TRBD1 (5 bases). V lost 5 bases, J lost 5 bases, and 6 bases lay in between. The CDR3 length is 12 residues. CDR3 DNA: TGTGCCAGCAGTCCAGGGACCGGGGAGCTGTTTTTT. This codes for CASSPGTGELFF.